This T cell receptor (beta chain) was documented in a study of blood T cell repertoires in COVID-19. Study-level background: Italy, Spain and the United States were the sources of the convalescent and acute COVID-19 samples. PBMCs, B-cell-depleted T cells, or T cells provided the cDNA or gDNA that made up the material.

Method: immunoSEQ multiplex PCR; TCRdb's copy keeps in-frame clones and lacks some. The table lists tens of thousands of clones, under 80% of them singletons, with under 5% in the top ten. The CDR3 length is 17 residues. Trimming removed 0 bases from V and 0 bases from J, with 14 bases in between. The germline V gene has CDR1 SGDLS and CDR2 YYNGEE. Seattle patient enrollment occurred during active infection, with longitudinal follow-up thereafter. Sequencing was performed on peripheral blood. This TCR was recovered from a man between 65 and 85 years old with COVID-19, enrolled during active disease. J is TRBJ2-3 and V is TRBV9, with D unclear. For the CDR3, the DNA is TGTGCCAGCAGCGTAGCAACAGACACGGCTAGCACAGATACGCAGTATTTT. Translation gives CASSVATDTASTDTQYF.